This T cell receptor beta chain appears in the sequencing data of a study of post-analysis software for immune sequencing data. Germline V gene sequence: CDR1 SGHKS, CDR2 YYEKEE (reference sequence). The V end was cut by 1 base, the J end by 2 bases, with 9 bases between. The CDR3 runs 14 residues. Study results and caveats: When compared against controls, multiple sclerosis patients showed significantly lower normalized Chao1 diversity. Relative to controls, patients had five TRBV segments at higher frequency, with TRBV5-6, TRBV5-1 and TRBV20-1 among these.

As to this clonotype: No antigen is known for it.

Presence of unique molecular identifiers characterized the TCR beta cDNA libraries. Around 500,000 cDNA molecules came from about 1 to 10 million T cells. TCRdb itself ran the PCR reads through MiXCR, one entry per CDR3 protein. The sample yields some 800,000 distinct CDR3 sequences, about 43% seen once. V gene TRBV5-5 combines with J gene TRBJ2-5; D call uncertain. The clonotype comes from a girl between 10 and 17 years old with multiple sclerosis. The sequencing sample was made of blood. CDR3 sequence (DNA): TGTGCCAGCAGCTTGATCAGGATTCAAGAGACCCAGTACTTC. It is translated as CASSLIRIQETQYF.